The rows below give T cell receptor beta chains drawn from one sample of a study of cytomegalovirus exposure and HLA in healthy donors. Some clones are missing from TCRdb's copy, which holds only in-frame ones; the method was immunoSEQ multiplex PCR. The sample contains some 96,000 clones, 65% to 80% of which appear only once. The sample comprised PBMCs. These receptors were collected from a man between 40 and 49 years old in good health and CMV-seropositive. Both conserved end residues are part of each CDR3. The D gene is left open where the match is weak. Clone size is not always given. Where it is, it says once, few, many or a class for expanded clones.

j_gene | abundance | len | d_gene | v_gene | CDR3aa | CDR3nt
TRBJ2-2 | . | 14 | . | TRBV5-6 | CASSSGSNTGELFF | TGTGCCAGCAGTTCCGGGTCCAACACCGGGGAGCTGTTTTTT
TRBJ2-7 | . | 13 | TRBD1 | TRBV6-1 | CGTEGQLTYEQYF | TGTGGCACAGAGGGACAGCTCACCTACGAGCAGTACTTC
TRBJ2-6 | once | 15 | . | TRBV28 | CASSPGVSGANVLTF | TGTGCCAGCAGTCCAGGGGTTAGTGGGGCCAACGTCCTGACTTTC
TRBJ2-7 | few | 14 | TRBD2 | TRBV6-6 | CASRGLAGGYEQYF | TGTGCCAGCAGGGGACTAGCGGGGGGCTACGAGCAGTACTTC
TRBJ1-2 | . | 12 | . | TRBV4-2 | CASSQEETSYTF | TGTGCCAGCAGCCAAGAGGAGACCTCCTACACCTTC
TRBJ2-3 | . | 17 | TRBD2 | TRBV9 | CASSVGNSGGVRDTQYF | TGTGCCAGCAGCGTGGGGAATAGCGGGGGGGTCAGAGATACGCAGTATTTT
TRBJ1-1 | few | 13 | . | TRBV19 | CASSAGMYAEAFF | TGTGCCAGTAGCGCAGGCATGTACGCTGAAGCTTTCTTT
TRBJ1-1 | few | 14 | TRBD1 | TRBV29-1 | CSAIGQGRGVRAFF | TGCAGCGCTATAGGACAGGGGAGAGGGGTAAGGGCTTTCTTT
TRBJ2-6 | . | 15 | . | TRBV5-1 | CASSSGNSGANVLTF | TGCGCCAGCAGCTCCGGGAACTCTGGGGCCAACGTCCTGACTTTC
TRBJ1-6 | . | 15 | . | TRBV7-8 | CASSPIGLGNSPLHF | TGTGCCAGCAGCCCGATCGGACTGGGGAATTCACCCCTCCACTTT
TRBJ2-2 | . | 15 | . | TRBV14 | CASSQAGTLAGELFF | TGTGCCAGCAGCCAGGCCGGGACTCTCGCCGGGGAGCTGTTTTTT
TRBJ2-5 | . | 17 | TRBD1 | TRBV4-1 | CASSRIWTGRGQETQYF | TGCGCCAGCAGCCGCATATGGACAGGTCGGGGCCAAGAGACCCAGTACTTC
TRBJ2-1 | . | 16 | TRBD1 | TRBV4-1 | CASSQDRTGSYNEQFF | TGCGCCAGCAGCCAAGATCGGACAGGCTCCTACAATGAGCAGTTCTTC
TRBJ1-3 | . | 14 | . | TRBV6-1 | CASTSPYSGNTIYF | TGTGCCAGCACCTCCCCCTACTCTGGAAACACCATATATTTT
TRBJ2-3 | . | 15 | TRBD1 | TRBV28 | CASSLTGESTDTQYF | TGTGCCAGCAGTTTGACAGGGGAGTCAACAGATACGCAGTATTTT
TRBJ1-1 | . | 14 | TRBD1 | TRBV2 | CASRETGVNTEAFF | TGTGCCAGCAGGGAAACAGGGGTGAACACTGAAGCTTTCTTT
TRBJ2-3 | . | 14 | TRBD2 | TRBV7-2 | CASSSIGGGDTQYF | TGTGCCAGCAGCTCGATCGGCGGGGGGGATACGCAGTATTTT
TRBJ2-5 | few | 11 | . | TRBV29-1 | CSVAFEETQYF | TGCAGCGTTGCATTTGAAGAGACCCAGTACTTC
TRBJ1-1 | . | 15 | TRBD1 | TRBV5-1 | CASRPRGTGNTEAFF | TGCGCCAGCAGGCCCCGTGGGACAGGGAACACTGAAGCTTTCTTT
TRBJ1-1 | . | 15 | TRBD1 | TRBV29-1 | CSVWTGMNVNTEAFF | TGCAGCGTCTGGACAGGGATGAATGTGAACACTGAAGCTTTCTTT
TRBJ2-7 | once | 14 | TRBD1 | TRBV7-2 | CASSATGGPYEQYF | TGTGCCAGCAGCGCAACAGGGGGCCCCTACGAGCAGTACTTC
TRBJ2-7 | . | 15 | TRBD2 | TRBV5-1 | CASSTISGDPSEQYF | TGCGCCAGCAGCACCATTAGCGGGGACCCGAGCGAGCAGTACTTC
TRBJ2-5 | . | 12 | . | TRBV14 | CASSPPGETQYF | TGTGCCAGCAGCCCCCCGGGGGAGACCCAGTACTTC
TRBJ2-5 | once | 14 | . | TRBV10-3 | CAISVQGNLETQYF | TGTGCCATCAGTGTGCAGGGGAACTTAGAGACCCAGTACTTC
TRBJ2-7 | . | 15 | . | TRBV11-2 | CASSLGRGYYYEQYF | TGTGCCAGCAGCTTAGGGAGAGGATACTACTACGAGCAGTACTTC
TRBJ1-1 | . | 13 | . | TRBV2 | CASSDSLGGEAFF | TGTGCCAGCAGTGACAGCCTGGGGGGTGAAGCTTTCTTT
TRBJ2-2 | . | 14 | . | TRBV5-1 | CASSSRTNVGELFF | TGCGCCAGCAGCAGCAGGACAAACGTGGGGGAGCTGTTTTTT
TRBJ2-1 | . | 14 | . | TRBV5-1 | CASSSSASLEWQFF | TGCGCCAGCAGCTCATCGGCCAGCCTAGAGTGGCAGTTCTTC
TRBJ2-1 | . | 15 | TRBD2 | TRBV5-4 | CASSFRTSGIEEQFF | TGTGCCAGCAGCTTTAGGACTAGCGGGATTGAGGAGCAGTTCTTC
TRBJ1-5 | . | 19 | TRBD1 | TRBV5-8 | CASSLVRDRAIKGNQPQHF | TGTGCCAGCAGCTTGGTACGAGACAGGGCTATTAAGGGCAATCAGCCCCAGCATTTT
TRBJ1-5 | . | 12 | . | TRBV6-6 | CASRGGGQPQHF | TGTGCCAGCCGAGGCGGCGGTCAGCCCCAGCATTTT
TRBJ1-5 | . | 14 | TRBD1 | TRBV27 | CASSLSGTAQPQHF | TGTGCCAGCAGTTTATCAGGGACAGCTCAGCCCCAGCATTTT
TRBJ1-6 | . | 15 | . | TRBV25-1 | CASSDVGHYNSPLHF | TGTGCCAGCAGTGATGTGGGACATTATAATTCACCCCTCCACTTT
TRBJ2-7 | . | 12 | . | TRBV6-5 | CASRDGGGKQYF | TGTGCCAGCAGGGATGGTGGGGGGAAGCAGTACTTC
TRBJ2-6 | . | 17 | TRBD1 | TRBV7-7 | CAHGQGARLPGANVLTF | TGTGCTCACGGGCAGGGGGCGCGACTGCCTGGGGCCAACGTCCTGACTTTC
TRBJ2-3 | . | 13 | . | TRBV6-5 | CASSLVGADTQYF | TGTGCCAGCAGCCTGGTGGGAGCAGATACGCAGTATTTT
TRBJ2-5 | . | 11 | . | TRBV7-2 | CASSSGAAQYF | TGTGCCAGCAGCTCCGGAGCGGCCCAGTACTTC
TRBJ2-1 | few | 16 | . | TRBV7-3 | CASGPAGPLAYNEQFF | TGTGCCAGCGGCCCCGCGGGCCCTTTAGCCTACAATGAGCAGTTCTTC
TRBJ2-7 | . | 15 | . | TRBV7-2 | CASSLDGGNTYEQYF | TGTGCCAGCAGCTTAGACGGCGGGAACACCTACGAGCAGTACTTC
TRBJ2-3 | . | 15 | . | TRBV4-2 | CASSPRGGTLDTQYF | TGTGCCAGCAGCCCCCGTGGGGGGACCCTGGATACGCAGTATTTT
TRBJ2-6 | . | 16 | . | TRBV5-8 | CASSSGTSSGANVLTF | TGTGCCAGCAGCTCTGGTACTAGCTCTGGGGCCAACGTCCTGACTTTC
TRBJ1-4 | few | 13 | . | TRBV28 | CASGRQGNEKLFF | TGTGCCAGCGGGCGGCAGGGTAATGAAAAACTGTTTTTT
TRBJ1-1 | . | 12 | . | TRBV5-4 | CASSRGNTEAFF | TGTGCCAGCAGCCGGGGGAACACTGAAGCTTTCTTT
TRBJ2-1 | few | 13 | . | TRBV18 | CASSPVQGGEQFF | TGTGCCAGCTCACCAGTGCAGGGTGGGGAGCAGTTCTTC
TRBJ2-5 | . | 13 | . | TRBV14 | CASSQDQLGDQYF | TGTGCCAGCAGCCAAGATCAGCTAGGGGACCAGTACTTC
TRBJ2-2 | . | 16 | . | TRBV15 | CATSREASLNTGELFF | TGTGCCACCAGCAGAGAAGCTAGTCTGAACACCGGGGAGCTGTTTTTT
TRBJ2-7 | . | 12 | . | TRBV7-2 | CASSAGVGEQYF | TGTGCCAGCAGCGCAGGGGTCGGCGAGCAGTACTTC
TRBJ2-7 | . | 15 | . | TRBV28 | CASSFTGQMSYEQYF | TGTGCCAGCAGTTTTACTGGACAGATGTCCTACGAGCAGTACTTC
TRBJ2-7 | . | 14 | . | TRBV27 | CASSFKPGRSEQYF | TGTGCCAGCAGTTTTAAGCCAGGGCGGAGCGAGCAGTACTTC
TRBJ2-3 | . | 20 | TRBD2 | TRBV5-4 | CASSSLTTSGRGGGTDTQYF | TGTGCCAGCAGCTCCCTAACGACTAGCGGGAGAGGGGGGGGGACAGATACGCAGTATTTT
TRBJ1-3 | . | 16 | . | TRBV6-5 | CASSYSRAGAGNTIYF | TGTGCCAGCAGTTACTCCCGGGCAGGGGCGGGAAACACCATATATTTT
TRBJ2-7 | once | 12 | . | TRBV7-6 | CASSVVSSEQYF | TGTGCCAGCAGCGTAGTCTCGAGTGAGCAGTACTTC
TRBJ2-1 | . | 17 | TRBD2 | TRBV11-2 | CASSRSYGTSGGGEQFF | TGTGCCAGCAGCCGCTCTTACGGGACTAGCGGGGGAGGTGAGCAGTTCTTC
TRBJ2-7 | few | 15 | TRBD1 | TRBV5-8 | CASSLGQGRSYEQYF | TGTGCCAGCAGCCTGGGACAGGGTAGATCCTACGAGCAGTACTTC